This T cell receptor beta chain was recovered during a study of Tregs in tolerant kidney transplant recipients. Assay: immunoSEQ multiplex PCR; the TCRdb copy retains only in-frame clones and omits some. The sample holds fewer than 95,000 clones, more than 85% seen once. Related graft donors supplied nonmyeloablative bone marrow transplants, and mixed chimerism was transient. The CDR3 sequence is 17 residues long. Germline V gene data show CDR1 as SGHDN and CDR2 as FVKESK. This receptor was obtained from a human patient who received a combined kidney and bone marrow transplant. The graft donor may account for some of the T cells. The sample consisted of CD4+ T cells from blood (PBMCs), taken 12 months after the transplant. The J gene is TRBJ2-5, the V gene TRBV14; tentatively, D is TRBD1 (7 bases). The J call could be wrong; TRBJ2-7 is a better fit for the DNA end. The CDR3 DNA reads as TGTGCCAGCAGCCAGGGCGCGGAGGGGACAGTCTCCTACGAGCAGTACTTC. Translating it yields CASSQGAEGTVSYEQYF.